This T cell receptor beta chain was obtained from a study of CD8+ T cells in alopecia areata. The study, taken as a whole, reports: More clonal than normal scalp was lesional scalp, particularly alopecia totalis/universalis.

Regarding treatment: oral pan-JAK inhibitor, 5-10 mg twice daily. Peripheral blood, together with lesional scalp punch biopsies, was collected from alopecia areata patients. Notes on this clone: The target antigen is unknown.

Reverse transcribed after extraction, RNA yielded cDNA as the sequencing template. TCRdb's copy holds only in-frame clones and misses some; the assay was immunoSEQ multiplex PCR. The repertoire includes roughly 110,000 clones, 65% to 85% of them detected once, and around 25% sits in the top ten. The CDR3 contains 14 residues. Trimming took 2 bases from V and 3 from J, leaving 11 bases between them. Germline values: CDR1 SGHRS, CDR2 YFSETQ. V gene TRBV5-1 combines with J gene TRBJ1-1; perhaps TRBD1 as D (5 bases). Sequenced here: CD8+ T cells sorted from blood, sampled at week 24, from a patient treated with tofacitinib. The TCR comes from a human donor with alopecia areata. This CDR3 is CASSFMGVYTEAFF. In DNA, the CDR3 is TGCGCCAGCAGCTTTATGGGGGTTTACACTGAAGCTTTCTTT.